The T cell receptor beta chain described here comes from a study of cytomegalovirus exposure and HLA in healthy donors. Findings and caveats of the study: Productive rates of about 87% or about 30% were seen for most TCR beta V segments in an earlier analysis. CMV serostatus alone was available as immune exposure information.

Donors had nominal health at sampling but likely had unrecorded immune exposures. The CDR3 covers 14 residues. V lost 1 base, J lost 6 bases, and 13 bases lay in between. Germline V gives CDR1 SGDLS, CDR2 YYNGEE. The study ran its PCR with 60 Vbeta and 13 Jbeta primers. Libraries were prepared by immunoSEQ multiplex PCR; TCRdb keeps only in-frame clonotypes and omits some of them. The sample includes around 100,000 clones, 79% seen only once; the top ten take almost 3%. Concerning this clone: Its antigen is not identified.

J is TRBJ1-2 and V is TRBV9, with a possible D match to TRBD1 (5 bases). What was sequenced was PBMCs. The sequence derives from a woman aged 18-35 years in good health and CMV-seropositive. The CDR3 spells CASSVTGGMHGYTF. CDR3 coding DNA: TGTGCCAGCAGCGTAACAGGTGGGATGCATGGCTACACCTTC.